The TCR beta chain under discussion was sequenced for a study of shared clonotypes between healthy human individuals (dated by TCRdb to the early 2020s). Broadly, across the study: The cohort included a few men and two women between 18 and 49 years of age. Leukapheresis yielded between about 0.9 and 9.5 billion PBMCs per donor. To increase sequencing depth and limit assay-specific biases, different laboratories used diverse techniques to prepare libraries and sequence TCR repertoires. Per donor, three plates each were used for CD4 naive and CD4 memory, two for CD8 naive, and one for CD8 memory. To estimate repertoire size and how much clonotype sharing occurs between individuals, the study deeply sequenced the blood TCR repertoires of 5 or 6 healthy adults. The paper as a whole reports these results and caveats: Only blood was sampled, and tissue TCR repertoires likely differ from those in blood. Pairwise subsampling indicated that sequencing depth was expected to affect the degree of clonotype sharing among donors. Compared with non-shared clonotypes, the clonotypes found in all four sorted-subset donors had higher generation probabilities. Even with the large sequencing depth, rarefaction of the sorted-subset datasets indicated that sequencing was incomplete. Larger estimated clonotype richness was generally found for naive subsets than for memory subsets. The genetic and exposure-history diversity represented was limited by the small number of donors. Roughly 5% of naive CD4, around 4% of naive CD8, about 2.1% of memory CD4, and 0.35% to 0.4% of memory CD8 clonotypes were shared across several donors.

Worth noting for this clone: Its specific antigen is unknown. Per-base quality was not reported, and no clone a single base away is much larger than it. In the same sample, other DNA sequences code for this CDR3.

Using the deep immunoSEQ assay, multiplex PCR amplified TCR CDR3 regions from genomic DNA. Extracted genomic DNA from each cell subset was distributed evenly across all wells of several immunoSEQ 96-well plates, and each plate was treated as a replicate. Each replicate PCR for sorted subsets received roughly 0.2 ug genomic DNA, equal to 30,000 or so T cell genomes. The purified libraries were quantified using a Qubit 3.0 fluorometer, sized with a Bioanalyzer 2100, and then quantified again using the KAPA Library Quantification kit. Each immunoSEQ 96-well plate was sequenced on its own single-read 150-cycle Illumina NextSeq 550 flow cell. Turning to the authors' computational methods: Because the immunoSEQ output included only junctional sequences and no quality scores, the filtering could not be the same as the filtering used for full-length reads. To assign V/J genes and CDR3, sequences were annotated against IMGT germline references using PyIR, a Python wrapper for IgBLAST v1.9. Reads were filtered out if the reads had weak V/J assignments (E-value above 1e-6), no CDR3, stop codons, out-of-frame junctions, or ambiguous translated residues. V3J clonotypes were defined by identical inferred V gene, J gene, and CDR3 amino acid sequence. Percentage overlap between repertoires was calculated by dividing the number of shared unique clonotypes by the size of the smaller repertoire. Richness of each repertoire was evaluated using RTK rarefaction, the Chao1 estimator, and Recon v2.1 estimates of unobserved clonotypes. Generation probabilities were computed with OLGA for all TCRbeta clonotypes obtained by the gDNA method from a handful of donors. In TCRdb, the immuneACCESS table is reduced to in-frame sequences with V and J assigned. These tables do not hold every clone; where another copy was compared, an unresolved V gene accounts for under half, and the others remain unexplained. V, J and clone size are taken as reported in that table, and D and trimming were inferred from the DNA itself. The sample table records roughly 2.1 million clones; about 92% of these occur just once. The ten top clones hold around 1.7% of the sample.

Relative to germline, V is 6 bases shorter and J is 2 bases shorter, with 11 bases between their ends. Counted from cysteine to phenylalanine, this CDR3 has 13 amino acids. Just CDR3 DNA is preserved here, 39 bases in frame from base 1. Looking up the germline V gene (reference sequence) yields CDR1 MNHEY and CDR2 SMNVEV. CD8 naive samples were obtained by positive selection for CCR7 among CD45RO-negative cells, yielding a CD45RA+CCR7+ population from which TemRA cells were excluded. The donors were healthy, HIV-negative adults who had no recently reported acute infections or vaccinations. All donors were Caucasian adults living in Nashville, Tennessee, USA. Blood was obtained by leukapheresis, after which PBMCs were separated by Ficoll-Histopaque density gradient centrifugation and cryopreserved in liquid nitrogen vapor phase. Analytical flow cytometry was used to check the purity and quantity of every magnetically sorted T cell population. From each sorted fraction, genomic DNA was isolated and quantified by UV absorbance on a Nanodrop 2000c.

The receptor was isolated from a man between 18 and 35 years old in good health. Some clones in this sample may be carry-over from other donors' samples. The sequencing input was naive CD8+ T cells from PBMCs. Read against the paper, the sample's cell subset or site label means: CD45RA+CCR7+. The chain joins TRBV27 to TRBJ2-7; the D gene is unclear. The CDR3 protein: CASSVGSTYEQYF. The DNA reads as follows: TGTGCCAGCAGCGTGGGATCTACCTACGAGCAGTACTTC.